This entry lists 6 T cell receptor beta chains sequenced from one sample in a study of blood T cells in healthy people across ages. A second roughly 6 to 11 cycle PCR used barcoded and J-beta primers. TCRdb itself ran the 5' RACE reads through MiXCR, one entry per CDR3 protein. Among around 1,600,000 distinct CDR3 sequences, 40% to 45% were seen once, and the ten largest hold 4%. Sequencing used blood. The receptors derive from a woman between 18 and 29 years old in good health.

A few counts support this clonotype. The chain has TRBV4-1 and TRBJ1-6, with D hard to call. This CDR3 spans 16 amino acids. Germline CDR1 reads MGHRA; CDR2 reads YSYEKL. V lost 5 bases and J 2 bases, leaving 13 bases between the germline ends. CDR3 in amino acids: CASSGLGGAYNSPLHF. In DNA form, the CDR3 reads TGCGCCAGCAGCGGACTTGGTGGCGCCTATAATTCACCCCTCCACTTT.

The chain couples TRBV10-3 to TRBJ1-6, with a tentative D call TRBD1 (5 bases). Trimming stripped 3 bases from V and 7 bases from J, with 13 bases between. This CDR3 comprises 15 residues. CDR1 is ENHRY and CDR2 is SYGVKD in the germline V gene. Here the CDR3 DNA reads TGTGCCATCAGTGAACCAGGGACCTTAAATTCACCCCTCCACTTT. Its translation: CAISEPGTLNSPLHF.

This clonotype was seen a handful of times. The genes are TRBV28 and TRBJ2-5; no firm D call. V was cut by 7 bases and J by 3 bases, with 21 bases left in between. This CDR3 region has 16 residues. In germline, CDR1 is MDHEN, CDR2 SYDVKM. This CDR3 reads CASTPFPGRMKETQYF. The CDR3, as DNA: TGTGCCAGCACCCCATTTCCCGGACGGATGAAAGAGACCCAGTACTTC. Filled out from reference TRBV28 and TRBJ2-5, the complete variable domain reads DVKVTQSSRYLVKRTGEKVFLECVQDMDHENMFWYRQDPGLGLRLIYFSYDVKMKEKGDIPEGYSVSREKKERFSLILESASTNQTSMYLCASTPFPGRMKETQYFGPGTRLLVL.

This clonotype was counted only a few times. The chain is built from TRBV6-2 or TRBV6-3 and TRBJ2-7; 9 bases line up with TRBD1. The ends lost 6 bases at V and 7 bases at J; junction bases unmatched: 4. The germline gives CDR1 MNHEY, CDR2 SVGEGT. This CDR3 comprises 12 residues. CDR3 bases: TGTGCCAGCAGGGGACAGGGAGGTGAGCAGTACTTC. It codes for CASRGQGGEQYF.

The rearrangement uses TRBV7-2 and TRBJ1-2; no definite D call. The CDR3 loop spans 12 amino acids. Germline V CDR1 and CDR2: SGHTA, FQGNSA. The ends were cut back, 5 bases at V and 4 bases at J, with 8 bases in the middle. In DNA, the CDR3 is TGTGCCAGCAGCACAAACACCTATGGCTACACCTTC. This translates into CASSTNTYGYTF.

This clonotype was picked up a small number of times. The chain recombines TRBV29-1 with TRBJ2-1; maybe TRBD2 (6 bases). This CDR3 is built from 13 residues. Trimming stripped 3 bases from V and 7 bases from J, with 13 bases between. Germline CDR1 is SQVTM and CDR2 is ANQGSEA. The CDR3 bases are TGCAGCGTTGATGGAGGGAGAGAGAATGAGCAGTTCTTC. Its protein is CSVDGGRENEQFF.